These 23 T cell receptor beta chains were sequenced from one sample in a study of identifying expanded T cells in peripheral blood. The protocol was immunoSEQ multiplex PCR, while the TCRdb copy is restricted to in-frame clones and leaves out a portion. The sample has 90,000 to 100,000 clones; 88% are singletons. Sequencing was carried out using blood. Source of these receptors: a person between 18 and 69 years old in good health.

The chain has TRBV14 and TRBJ2-7, with TRBD2 identical over 12 bases. CDR1 SGHDN and CDR2 FVKESK come from the germline V gene. CDR3 size: 15 residues. The trim removed 3 bases at V and 3 bases at J, leaving 3 bases unmatched. The CDR3 here is CASSHLTSGSYEQYF. The CDR3 DNA sequence: TGTGCCAGCAGCCATTTGACTAGCGGGAGCTACGAGCAGTACTTC.

The chain is built from TRBV11-2 and TRBJ2-1, with 7 bases that match TRBD2. The germline gives CDR1 SGHAT, CDR2 FQNNGV. The CDR3 is 16 residues long. V lost 5 bases to trimming and J lost 5 bases; unmatched junction nucleotides: 12. The CDR3 sequence is CASSIPGPRGDNEQFF. The DNA of the CDR3 is TGTGCCAGCAGCATCCCCGGGCCCCGGGGGGACAATGAGCAGTTCTTC. Together with reference TRBV11-2 and TRBJ2-1, the CDR3 gives the full variable domain: EAGVAQSPRYKIIEKRQSVAFWCNPISGHATLYWYQQILGQGPKLLIQFQNNGVVDDSQLPKDRFSAERLKGVDSTLKIQPAKLEDSAVYLCASSIPGPRGDNEQFFGPGTRLTVL.

The chain carries TRBV14 and TRBJ2-1; TRBD1 agrees at 9 bases. This CDR3 is built from 19 residues. CDR1 is SGHDN and CDR2 is FVKESK in the germline V gene. V was clipped by 4 bases and J by 6 bases; unmatched bases: 19. The CDR3 region is CASSPYNYNRDRALNEQFF. The CDR3 DNA reads as TGTGCCAGCAGCCCTTACAATTACAACCGGGACAGGGCCCTCAATGAGCAGTTCTTC.

This clone has a single count. The chain links TRBV5-6 to TRBJ1-1; 11 bases map to TRBD1. CDR1 is SGHDT, CDR2 YYEEEE, per germline. This CDR3 contains 14 residues. J gave up 7 bases and V 2 bases, and 4 bases lay outside the gene matches. The CDR3 sequence is CASSFGTGGDEAFF. The CDR3 DNA sequence: TGTGCCAGCAGCTTTGGGACAGGGGGTGATGAAGCTTTCTTT.

The genes are TRBV20-1 and TRBJ2-1; D unclear. V lost 2 bases and J lost 8, with 7 bases in between. CDR1 DFQATT and CDR2 SNEGSKA come from the germline V gene (reference sequence). The CDR3 is made up of 11 amino acids. This CDR3 reads CSARKDDEQFF. CDR3 sequence (DNA): TGCAGTGCTAGAAAGGATGATGAGCAGTTCTTC.

V is TRBV5-6 and J is TRBJ1-4, with D unclear. CDR3 length: 16 amino acids. CDR1 is SGHDT, CDR2 YYEEEE, per germline. V dropped 2 bases and J dropped 7 bases, with 18 bases sitting between them. Here the CDR3 DNA reads TGTGCCAGCAGCTTTGGAACCGGGAGTACGAGTGAAAAACTGTTTTTT. This codes for CASSFGTGSTSEKLFF.

This chain joins TRBV28 and TRBJ2-7; D perhaps matches TRBD1 (5 bases). V shed 6 bases and J shed 9 bases, with 12 bases lying between them. Germline assignment: CDR1 MDHEN and CDR2 SYDVKM. The CDR3 runs 11 residues. The CDR3 here is CASRADTGQYF. CDR3 bases: TGTGCCAGCAGGGCGGACACCGGGCAGTACTTC.

This sequence joins TRBV5-8 and TRBJ2-2, with 12 bases that match TRBD2. Trimming at V came to 1 base and at J to 6 bases, leaving 7 bases not matched to a gene. CDR3 size: 17 residues. Germline values: CDR1 SGHTS, CDR2 YDEGEE. Written as DNA, the CDR3 is TGTGCCAGCAGCTTGACTCTGACTAGCGGGAGTTCCGGGGAGCTGTTTTTT. It translates to CASSLTLTSGSSGELFF.

V gene TRBV7-2 combines with J gene TRBJ2-7, with D maybe TRBD1 (5 bases). The germline gives CDR1 SGHTA, CDR2 FQGNSA. The V end lost 0 bases, the J end lost 0 bases, and 6 bases lay between the germline ends. The CDR3 runs 14 residues. The CDR3 DNA reads as TGTGCCAGCAGCTTAGCAGGGGACTCCTACGAGCAGTACTTC. Encoded protein: CASSLAGDSYEQYF.

V is TRBV7-2 and J is TRBJ2-7; D perhaps matches TRBD2 (6 bases). This CDR3 contains 13 residues. CDR1 and CDR2 from the germline V gene are SGHTA and FQGNSA. Trimming stripped 0 bases from V and 5 bases from J, with 8 bases between. CDR3 sequence reads: CASSLAGGHEQYF. In DNA form, the CDR3 reads TGTGCCAGCAGCTTAGCGGGAGGCCACGAGCAGTACTTC.

The genes are TRBV28 and TRBJ2-7, with 9 bases that match TRBD1. The germline V gene encodes CDR1 MDHEN and CDR2 SYDVKM. This CDR3 has 13 residues. The J segment lost 1 base and the V segment lost 11 bases, leaving 6 bases of the junction unmatched. In nucleotides, the CDR3 is TGTGCCGCAGGGACAGGGAATTCCTACGAGCAGTACTTC. Protein sequence: CAAGTGNSYEQYF.

The chain joins TRBV19 to TRBJ1-3; 8 nucleotides match TRBD1. Looked up from germline, CDR1 is LNHDA and CDR2 is SQIVND (reference sequence). J gave up 0 bases and V 6 bases, and 7 bases lay outside the gene matches. The CDR3 is 16 amino acids. The CDR3 loop reads CASSRTGSNSGNTIYF. CDR3 in DNA: TGTGCCAGTAGCCGGACAGGGAGCAACTCTGGAAACACCATATATTTT.

The genes are TRBV6-4 and TRBJ2-2, with 9 positions matching TRBD1. CDR3 length equals 16 residues. Germline V lookup: CDR1 MRHNA, CDR2 SNTAGT. Losses at the gene ends were 3 bases for V and 1 base for J; bases not matched to a gene: 3. For the CDR3, the DNA is TGTGCCAGCAGTGAAGGGGACAGGGAGAACACCGGGGAGCTGTTTTTT. It specifies CASSEGDRENTGELFF.

The chain has TRBV4-3 and TRBJ2-7, with 10 bases aligning to TRBD2. Germline assignment: CDR1 LGHNA and CDR2 YSLEER. Germline trimming cut 1 base from V and 0 bases from J; bases unmatched to any gene: 9. The CDR3 length is 18 residues. The CDR3 sequence: CASSQGTSGPYSSYEQYF. CDR3 nucleotide sequence: TGCGCCAGCAGCCAAGGGACTAGCGGACCCTATTCCTCCTACGAGCAGTACTTC.

The chain employs TRBV7-9 and TRBJ2-7, with a tentative D call TRBD2 (6 bases). The CDR3 is 13 residues long. Trimming stripped 5 bases from V and 12 bases from J, with 20 bases between. Germline V CDR1 and CDR2: SEHNR, FQNEAQ (reference sequence). CDR3 loop: CASSGTGTSHRYF. As DNA, the CDR3 is TGTGCCAGCAGCGGGACCGGGACTTCCCACAGGTACTTC.

The rearrangement links TRBV30 to TRBJ2-5; 9 bases agree with TRBD1. CDR3 length: 16 residues. J lost 5 bases, V lost 4 bases, and 14 bases had no gene match. CDR1 and CDR2 (germline): GTSNPN, SVGIG (reference sequence). The CDR3 is CAWTGRGTGSLETQYF. DNA of the CDR3: TGTGCCTGGACCGGGCGGGGGACAGGGTCTTTGGAGACCCAGTACTTC.

The CDR3: CASSILSGTGTYNEQFF. Written as DNA, the CDR3 is TGTGCCAGCAGCATTCTGTCCGGGACCGGTACCTACAATGAGCAGTTCTTC. The chain combines TRBV9 with TRBJ2-1; either TRBD1 or TRBD2 may fit D (5 bases each). Germline V CDR1 and CDR2: SGDLS, YYNGEE. This CDR3 comprises 17 residues. Trimming stripped 4 bases from V and 2 bases from J, with 19 bases between. The complete variable domain, with remaining parts taken from reference TRBV9 and TRBJ2-1, reads DSGVTQTPKHLITATGQRVTLRCSPRSGDLSVYWYQQSLDQGLQFLIQYYNGEERAKGNILERFSAQQFPDLHSELNLSSLELGDSALYFCASSILSGTGTYNEQFFGPGTRLTVL.

The CDR3 region has the DNA TGCGCCAGCAGCCAAGGGGTCTCTCGCGGTTCCAATGAGCAGTTCTTC. It translates to CASSQGVSRGSNEQFF. The chain carries TRBV4-1 and TRBJ2-1; no definite D call. CDR1 and CDR2 from the germline V gene are MGHRA and YSYEKL. Trimming took 1 base from V and 6 from J, leaving 16 bases between them. The CDR3 runs to 16 residues.

This sequence joins TRBV6-4 and TRBJ2-1, with 12 bases matching TRBD2. This CDR3 region has 16 residues. V trimming: 2 bases; J trimming: 6 bases; junction bases outside the gene matches: 5. Germline assignment: CDR1 MRHNA and CDR2 SNTAGT. The CDR3 sequence: CASSDLGLAGRNEQFF. The CDR3 DNA sequence: TGTGCCAGCAGTGACCTGGGACTAGCGGGTCGCAATGAGCAGTTCTTC.

The V and J genes are TRBV4-1 and TRBJ1-5; weak D call: TRBD1 (5 bases). V lost 1 base to trimming and J lost 6 bases, with 10 bases between them. Germline V gives CDR1 MGHRA, CDR2 YSYEKL. CDR3 length: 14 residues. In nucleotides, the CDR3 is TGCGCCAGCAGCCAAGTTAGGGGCCTTCAGCCCCAGCATTTT. Its translation: CASSQVRGLQPQHF.

The chain joins TRBV5-1 to TRBJ1-1; no clear D gene. V lost 0 bases and J 1 base, leaving 7 bases between the germline ends. Germline assignment: CDR1 SGHRS and CDR2 YFSETQ. This CDR3 comprises 14 residues. In nucleotides, the CDR3 is TGCGCCAGCAGCTTGGGATGGGGGAACACTGAAGCTTTCTTT. This translates into CASSLGWGNTEAFF. Full variable domain (missing parts from reference TRBV5-1 and TRBJ1-1): KAGVTQTPRYLIKTRGQQVTLSCSPISGHRSVSWYQQTPGQGLQFLFEYFSETQRNKGNFPGRFSGRQFSNSRSEMNVSTLELGDSALYLCASSLGWGNTEAFFGQGTRLTVV.

The V gene is TRBV5-1, the J gene TRBJ1-5; the D is unclear. Germline V gives CDR1 SGHRS, CDR2 YFSETQ. The CDR3 covers 13 residues. The V and J ends lost 4 bases and 0 bases respectively, with 5 bases between them. The CDR3 loop reads CASSAYSNQPQHF. The CDR3 coding sequence is TGCGCCAGCAGCGCCTATAGCAATCAGCCCCAGCATTTT.

The chain employs TRBV7-4 and TRBJ1-5; D unresolved. Germline V CDR1 and CDR2: SGHVT, SQSDAQ. Trimming shortened V by 5 bases and J by 5 bases, and 13 bases separated the two germline ends. The CDR3 is made up of 14 amino acids. The CDR3 sequence is CASSPGGPYQPQHF. The DNA for the CDR3 is TGTGCCAGCAGCCCCGGTGGACCATATCAGCCCCAGCATTTT.